This T cell receptor (beta chain) was identified in a study of PD-L1 blockade in urothelial cancer. Study background: Male patients with bladder-origin urothelial cancer numbered about 90% of the roughly 29.

On this clone itself: Other nucleotide sequences from this sample produce the same CDR3.

Time point defined: pretreatment peripheral blood. Patients in the study were battling locally advanced or metastatic urothelial carcinoma. The V segment lost 6 bases and the J segment 3 bases; nucleotides outside the gene matches: 2. From germline, CDR1 is MNHEY and CDR2 SMNVEV (reference sequence). The CDR3 is 12 residues long. Each PCR reaction had synthetic TCR analog templates spiked into it. Assay: immunoSEQ multiplex PCR; the TCRdb copy retains only in-frame clones and omits some. The sample contains 50,000 or so clones, roughly 86% of which appear only once. The sequencing used PBMCs, collected around atezolizumab (anti-PD-L1) treatment. The genes are TRBV27 and TRBJ2-7, with 7 bases that match TRBD1. This sequence was found in a man between 60 and 70 years old with urothelial cancer. CDR3 sequence reads: CASSRTGYEQYF. In DNA form, the CDR3 reads TGTGCCAGCAGCCGGACAGGCTACGAGCAGTACTTC.